The sequence of this T cell receptor delta chain was determined in a study of DNA immune sequencing with unique molecular identifiers. About the research overall: Sequencing used genomic DNA of immunomagnetically enriched buffy-coat γδ T cells. The sample holds FACS-enriched γδ T cells from PBMC. Whole-study results and caveats: TRDV2 with TRDJ1 was the commonest TRD rearrangement in healthy donors.

All 8 TRDV and 4 TRDJ genes were targeted in 32-plex amplification of genomic DNA. The library had 12-nucleotide UMIs introduced over about 3 barcoding cycles, then a second adapter PCR. TCRdb re-identified clones in the multiplex PCR reads via CATT. The data contain some 5,300 delta-chain clones, roughly a tenth of them singletons. This clone turned up a few times. Antigen: not known. The translation of this DNA and the TCRdb protein of a much larger clone differ at residue 5, probably owing to a read error; the protein shown here is translated from the DNA. Germline V gene data show CDR1 as GEAIGNYY and CDR2 as EKD. The CDR3 spans 19 residues. The J segment lost 0 bases and the V segment lost 2 bases, leaving 15 bases of the junction unmatched.

Material: gamma-delta T cells enriched from blood buffy coat, or unenriched PBMCs (not recorded which). The chain carries TRDV2 and TRDJ1; TRDD3 matches 9 bases. This TCR came from a human donor in good health. CDR3 coding DNA: TGTGCCTGTGACAACTTGTCTTTACTGGGGGAAGAGTACACCGATAAACTCATCTTT. This sequence encodes CACDNLSLLGEEYTDKLIF.